Presented here are 10 T cell receptor beta chains from one specimen sequenced in a study of neurological immune-mediated disorders. TCRdb itself ran the 5' RACE reads through MiXCR, one entry per CDR3 protein. The repertoire consists of tens of thousands of distinct CDR3 sequences, with around a tenth occurring once and the leading ten covering 3.9%. The sequenced material came from CD4+ T cells from blood. The source is a woman under 40 with HTLV-1-associated myelopathy (HAM/TSP).

This clonotype was counted ten times or more. This rearrangement joins TRBV7-8 to TRBJ1-1, with 7 bases fitting TRBD1. Germline CDR1 SGHVS, CDR2 FQNEAQ. The CDR3 totals 13 residues. The junction had 4 bases not matched to a gene; V was cut back by 1 base and J by 8 bases. The CDR3 here is CASSLDRDSEAFF. The CDR3, as DNA: TGTGCCAGCAGCTTAGATAGGGACAGCGAAGCTTTCTTT.

This clonotype has just a few counts. V is TRBV18 and J is TRBJ2-7, with D maybe TRBD2 (6 bases). The CDR3 spans 13 residues. Looked up from germline, CDR1 is KGHSH and CDR2 is LQKENI. The ends were cut back, 5 bases at V and 1 base at J, with 9 bases in the middle. The CDR3 reads CASSSLASYEQYF. DNA for the CDR3: TGTGCCAGCTCATCCCTAGCGTCCTACGAGCAGTACTTC.

The genes are TRBV5-6 and TRBJ2-1, with TRBD1 matching over 7 bases. V shed 2 bases, J shed 6 bases, and the junction held 5 bases outside the gene matches. The CDR3 has 14 residues. Per germline, CDR1 SGHDT and CDR2 YYEEEE. The CDR3 DNA sequence: TGTGCCAGCAGCTTAAGACAGGGCGGCAATGAGCAGTTCTTC. It codes for CASSLRQGGNEQFF.

This clonotype was detected many times. This chain connects TRBV6-5 to TRBJ2-1; TRBD1 aligns across 8 bases. Germline values: CDR1 MNHEY, CDR2 SVGAGI. The trim removed 6 bases at V and 9 bases at J, leaving 4 bases unmatched. The CDR3 contains 12 residues. CDR3 sequence reads: CASRSQGAEQFF. The CDR3 DNA reads TGTGCCAGCAGATCTCAGGGGGCTGAGCAGTTCTTC.

Ten or more counts support this clonotype. The chain carries TRBV7-8 and TRBJ2-3, with TRBD1 as a possible D gene (6 bases). Germline V gene sequence: CDR1 SGHVS, CDR2 FQNEAQ. This CDR3 contains 14 residues. V was cut by 2 bases and J by 4 bases, with 10 bases left in between. CDR3: CASSLSRGPDTQYF. DNA for the CDR3: TGTGCCAGCAGCTTAAGCAGGGGCCCAGATACGCAGTATTTT. Using reference TRBV7-8 and TRBJ2-3 for the parts outside the CDR3, the full variable domain is GAGVSQSPRYKVAKRGQDVALRCDPISGHVSLFWYQQALGQGPEFLTYFQNEAQLDKSGLPSDRFFAERPEGSVSTLKIQRTQQEDSAVYLCASSLSRGPDTQYFGPGTRLTVL.

To note about this clonotype: Because it lacks the conserved phenylalanine or tryptophan at the end, this CDR3 is likely a read error. The rearrangement links TRBV5-1 to TRBJ2-4; 7 bases fit TRBD1. CDR1 is SGHRS, CDR2 YFSETQ, per germline. This CDR3 contains 14 residues. The V segment lost 8 bases and the J segment 8 bases; nucleotides outside the gene matches: 13. The CDR3 coding sequence is TGCGCCAGTGCGCGCCCGGACAGGAGAGACATTCAGTACCTC. It encodes CASARPDRRDIQYL.

This clonotype was seen repeatedly, ten times or more. As DNA, the CDR3 is TGTGCCAGCAGCTTGTCAAGCGGCAGCGACACCGGGGAGCTGTTTTTT. It yields the protein CASSLSSGSDTGELFF. The chain is built from TRBV5-6 and TRBJ2-2, with a possible D match to TRBD2 (5 bases). V lost 1 base, J lost 3 bases, and 13 bases lay in between. CDR3 length equals 16 residues. CDR1 and CDR2 from the germline V gene are SGHDT and YYEEEE.

This clonotype showed up many times. The rearrangement joins TRBV4-2 to TRBJ2-7, with D tentatively TRBD2 (6 bases). V lost 1 base to trimming and J lost 0 bases, with 10 bases between them. The germline CDR1 and CDR2 sequences are LGHNA and YNFKEQ. The CDR3 sequence is 15 residues long. DNA for the CDR3: TGTGCCAGCAGCCAAGGGCGGGGAAGCTCCTACGAGCAGTACTTC. Protein product: CASSQGRGSSYEQYF.

This clonotype was detected ten times or more. V usage is TRBV5-1 and J usage is TRBJ2-7; D gene uncertain. CDR3 length equals 14 residues. The V gene lost 0 bases and the J gene lost 1 base, with 8 bases spanning the gap. Per the germline V gene, CDR1 is SGHRS and CDR2 is YFSETQ. The CDR3 region has the DNA TGCGCCAGCAGCTTGGAACCATTTTCCTACGAGCAGTACTTC. As protein: CASSLEPFSYEQYF.

This clonotype was seen at least ten times. The chain combines TRBV7-2 with TRBJ1-1; D ambiguous. This CDR3 contains 13 residues. Deletions cut 1 base from V and 11 bases from J, with 14 bases between. Germline CDR1 is SGHTA and CDR2 is FQGNSA. Written as DNA, the CDR3 is TGTGCCAGCAGCTTAGTTGGGGATCGGTTGGCTTTCTTT. Residues: CASSLVGDRLAFF.